What follows are 23 T cell receptor beta chains derived from one specimen sequenced in a study of blood T cells in healthy people across ages. Together with a sample-barcoded 5' primer, a J-beta primer mix was included in a second PCR lasting roughly 6 to 12 cycles. TCRdb ran MiXCR on the 5' RACE reads and lists one entry per CDR3 protein. The sample contains approximately 700,000 distinct CDR3 sequences, around 32% of which appear only once. Material for sequencing was blood. The source is an elderly woman in good health.

Many counts were recorded for this clonotype. The V call is TRBV4-3, the J call TRBJ1-4; D not resolved. V lost 2 bases and J 4 bases, leaving 8 bases between the germline ends. This CDR3 has 14 residues. CDR1 LGHNA and CDR2 YSLEER come from the germline V gene. The chain's CDR3 is CASSQSGYNEKLFF. CDR3 nucleotide sequence: TGCGCCAGCAGCCAATCGGGTTATAATGAAAAACTGTTTTTT.

Notes on this clonotype: A read error may be the cause here, since a much bigger clone is one base away. For the CDR3, the DNA is TGCAGTGCTAGAACCCTTCGGAATTCACCCCTCCACTTT. This translates into CSARTLRNSPLHF. The chain combines TRBV20-1 with TRBJ1-6; D not resolved. V was shortened by 2 bases and J by 7 bases, with 9 bases between the two germline ends. This CDR3 comprises 13 residues. CDR1 and CDR2 (germline): DFQATT, SNEGSKA (reference sequence).

The chain combines TRBV7-8 with TRBJ2-4; no clear D gene. Near its end, the DNA agrees better with TRBJ2-7, so the J call may be wrong. The CDR3 spans 14 residues. Germline CDR1 is SGHVS and CDR2 is FQNEAQ. The CDR3 region is CASSPRRLPYEQYF. The CDR3 bases are TGTGCCAGCAGCCCACGGCGTTTGCCCTACGAGCAGTACTTC.

V is TRBV6-2 or TRBV6-3 and J is TRBJ2-2; D is possibly TRBD1 (6 bases). V gave up 6 bases and J gave up 0 bases, with 14 bases separating them. The CDR3 length is 16 residues. The germline gives CDR1 MNHEY, CDR2 SVGEGT. CDR3 DNA: TGTGCCAGCAGCCGCACCGGGACAACGAACACCGGGGAGCTGTTTTTT. It is translated as CASSRTGTTNTGELFF.

This clonotype has a handful of counts. With a much larger clone just one base away, this may be a read error. The chain links TRBV5-1 to TRBJ1-2; D not certain. From germline, CDR1 is SGHRS and CDR2 YFSETQ. This CDR3 has 15 residues. V lost 0 bases, J lost 4 bases, and 13 bases lay in between. Here the CDR3 DNA reads TGCGCCAGCAGCTTGGGTCCAGGTCAATTCTATGGCTACACCTTC. Translated: CASSLGPGQFYGYTF.

The table lists this clonotype with a few counts. The V call is TRBV25-1, the J call TRBJ1-2, with D maybe TRBD1 (5 bases). The CDR3 is 14 amino acids. Germline CDR1 and CDR2: MGHDK and SYGVNS. Between the trimmed V and J ends, which lost 1 base and 4 bases, there was a span of 10 bases. The CDR3 coding sequence is TGTGCCAGCAGTGAATCGGACAACCTCTATGGCTACACCTTC. The encoded protein is CASSESDNLYGYTF.

V is TRBV20-1 and J is TRBJ2-1, with 12 bases matching TRBD2. Germline CDR1 DFQATT, CDR2 SNEGSKA (reference sequence). V was clipped by 2 bases and J by 5 bases; unmatched bases: 4. The CDR3 totals 15 residues. In nucleotides, the CDR3 is TGCAGTGCTAGAAAAAGACTAGCGGGGGACAATGAGCAGTTCTTC. Translated: CSARKRLAGDNEQFF.

This clonotype has only a few counts. The gene calls are TRBV7-3 and TRBJ1-6; D is perhaps TRBD1 (6 bases). This CDR3 is 13 amino acids long. V was clipped by 8 bases and J by 10 bases, with 15 bases between them. CDR1 is SGHTA, CDR2 FQGTGA, per germline. CDR3 protein: CASGTDRQSPLHF. The CDR3 DNA is TGTGCCAGCGGCACCGACAGGCAATCACCCCTCCACTTT.

This clonotype was recorded many times. This chain links TRBV5-6 with TRBJ1-2; TRBD1 is a possible D gene (6 bases). The V end was cut by 5 bases, the J end by 8 bases, with 19 bases between. Germline V gene data show CDR1 as SGHDT and CDR2 as YYEEEE. The CDR3 runs to 14 residues. The CDR3 is CASSWGGSLWGYTF. The DNA of the CDR3 is TGTGCCAGCAGTTGGGGGGGCAGTCTATGGGGCTACACCTTC.

This clonotype was detected only a few times. The rearrangement joins TRBV19 to TRBJ2-1; 7 nucleotides agree with TRBD1. Trimming at V came to 6 bases and at J to 7 bases, leaving 9 bases not matched to a gene. The length of the CDR3 is 14 residues. The germline CDR1 and CDR2 sequences are LNHDA and SQIVND (reference sequence). The CDR3 bases are TGTGCCAGTAGAGCACAGGGGATAAAAAATGAGCAGTTCTTC. It specifies CASRAQGIKNEQFF. The whole variable domain, filled in from reference TRBV19 and TRBJ2-1, reads DGGITQSPKYLFRKEGQNVTLSCEQNLNHDAMYWYRQDPGQGLRLIYYSQIVNDFQKGDIAEGYSVSREKKESFPLTVTSAQKNPTAFYLCASRAQGIKNEQFFGPGTRLTVL.

The gene calls are TRBV20-1 and TRBJ2-3, with 16 positions matching TRBD2. This CDR3 has 19 amino acids. Germline CDR1 is DFQATT and CDR2 is SNEGSKA (reference sequence). J gave up 5 bases and V 0 bases, and 11 bases lay outside the gene matches. The CDR3 protein is CSARDSRGLAGGPGDTQYF. The CDR3 nucleotides are TGCAGTGCTAGAGATAGTAGGGGACTAGCGGGGGGGCCGGGAGATACGCAGTATTTT.

This sequence joins TRBV27 and TRBJ2-1; TRBD1 aligns across 8 bases. J was trimmed by 7 bases and V by 2 bases; bases with no gene match: 10. In germline, CDR1 is MNHEY, CDR2 SMNVEV (reference sequence). CDR3 size: 16 residues. The CDR3 loop reads CASSLVETGANNEQFF. CDR3 coding DNA: TGTGCCAGCAGTTTAGTCGAGACAGGGGCTAATAATGAGCAGTTCTTC.

This clonotype showed up many times. This chain joins TRBV12-3 or TRBV12-4 and TRBJ2-7, with TRBD2 as a possible D gene (5 bases). The CDR3 runs 14 residues. Trimming cost V 3 bases and J 3 bases, with 12 bases left between them. CDR3: CASSFEAGGYEQYF. The CDR3 bases are TGTGCCAGCAGTTTCGAGGCAGGAGGCTACGAGCAGTACTTC.

This clonotype was detected many times. The junction departs from germline at one end; a sequencing error may be responsible. The chain couples TRBV7-2 to TRBJ2-7, with D possibly TRBD2 on 5 matching bases. The CDR3 has 14 residues. The germline CDR1 and CDR2 sequences are SGHTA and FQGNSA. The CDR3 DNA sequence: TGTGCCAGCAGCTTAGGGCCTAGCTCCCACGAGCAGTACTTC. Its protein product is CASSLGPSSHEQYF.

This chain connects TRBV9 to TRBJ1-5; no reliable D call. This CDR3 has 15 amino acids. Trimming left V 3 bases short and J 2 bases short, with 12 bases between. The germline V gene encodes CDR1 SGDLS and CDR2 YYNGEE. CDR3: CASSGSGEGNQPQHF. CDR3 DNA sequence: TGTGCCAGCAGCGGTAGCGGGGAGGGCAATCAGCCCCAGCATTTT.

On this clonotype itself: A much larger clonotype is one base distant, so this may be a read error. The chain is built from TRBV9 and TRBJ1-2, with TRBD1 matching 7 bases. The CDR3 has 15 amino acids. V trimming: 4 bases; J trimming: 3 bases; junction bases outside the gene matches: 9. Germline-derived CDR1 and CDR2 are SGDLS and YYNGEE. The CDR3 is CASSPVKGAYYGYTF. The CDR3 nucleotides read TGTGCCAGCAGCCCCGTGAAGGGGGCTTACTATGGCTACACCTTC.

A word on this clonotype: Being one base from a much bigger clone, this may be a read error. The V gene is TRBV12-5, the J gene TRBJ2-7, with D possibly matching TRBD2 (6 bases). Between the trimmed V and J ends, which lost 4 bases and 6 bases, there was a span of 16 bases. This CDR3 spans 14 amino acids. The V gene's germline CDR1 is LGHNT and CDR2 FRNRAP. CDR3 nucleotide sequence: TGTGCTAGTGGTTGGGTACGGGGGTCCCCCGAGCAGTACTTC. This translates into CASGWVRGSPEQYF.

The genes are TRBV6-1 and TRBJ1-1; no clear D gene. The CDR3 totals 13 residues. Germline V gives CDR1 MNHNS, CDR2 SASEGT. The V gene lost 4 bases and the J gene lost 2 bases, with 8 bases spanning the gap. CDR3 region: CASSGLRNTEAFF. The CDR3 DNA reads as TGTGCCAGCAGTGGGCTCAGAAACACTGAAGCTTTCTTT.

Comments on this clonotype: A much larger clone differs by one base, so this may be a read error. V gene TRBV20-1 combines with J gene TRBJ2-5, with D perhaps matching TRBD1 (7 bases). The DNA end favors TRBJ2-1, so the J call may be wrong. The CDR3 loop spans 13 amino acids. CDR1 DFQATT and CDR2 SNEGSKA come from the germline V gene (reference sequence). CDR3 DNA sequence: TGCAGTGCTACAGGGGGGTACCAAGAGACCCAGTTCTTC. Translation gives CSATGGYQETQFF.

This clonotype appeared many times. The chain carries TRBV3-1 and TRBJ1-2, with 7 bases lining up with TRBD1. This CDR3 spans 15 amino acids. With 4 bases clipped from V and 5 bases from J, the junction kept 10 bases outside the gene matches. Germline assignment: CDR1 LGHDT and CDR2 YNNKEL (reference sequence). In DNA form, the CDR3 reads TGTGCCAGCAGCCCCCAATGGACAGGAACGTATGGCTACACCTTC. Its protein product is CASSPQWTGTYGYTF. The complete variable domain, with remaining parts taken from reference TRBV3-1 and TRBJ1-2, reads DTAVSQTPKYLVTQMGNDKSIKCEQNLGHDTMYWYKQDSKKFLKIMFSYNNKELIINETVPNRFSPKSPDKAHLNLHINSLELGDSAVYFCASSPQWTGTYGYTFGSGTRLTVV.

This clonotype was found many times. The chain couples TRBV12-3 or TRBV12-4 to TRBJ1-4; 7 bases fit TRBD1. With V trimmed by 6 bases and J by 3 bases, 4 bases remained unmatched. CDR3 size: 14 residues. CDR3 nucleotide sequence: TGTGCCAGCAGCCTTACAGGGGCTAATGAAAAACTGTTTTTT. Its translation is CASSLTGANEKLFF.

Only a few counts were recorded for this clonotype. The rearrangement joins TRBV5-1 to TRBJ2-5, with D tentatively TRBD2 (6 bases). CDR1 is SGHRS and CDR2 is YFSETQ in the germline V gene. The CDR3 length is 15 residues. With 6 bases removed from V and 11 bases from J, the gap between germline ends came to 26 bases. The CDR3 nucleotides read TGCGCCAGCACCTCCGGCCGACTAGTGTACAATGAGCAGTACTTC. It specifies CASTSGRLVYNEQYF.

This clonotype was counted only a few times. The rearrangement joins TRBV7-2 to TRBJ2-2; 9 bases map to TRBD2. The CDR3 totals 16 residues. Germline V gene data show CDR1 as SGHTA and CDR2 as FQGNSA. Unmatched junction bases numbered 7, after V lost 6 bases and J lost 2 bases. The CDR3 sequence is CASRPTSGYNTGELFF. CDR3 nucleotide sequence: TGTGCCAGCAGGCCTACTAGCGGGTACAACACCGGGGAGCTGTTTTTT.